A selection of T cell receptor beta chains follows, all from one sample in a study of Graves' ophthalmopathy and Graves' hyperthyroidism. TCRdb reanalysed the multiplex PCR reads using MiXCR and keeps one entry per CDR3 protein. The sample includes 170,000 or so distinct CDR3 sequences, over 35% of them seen just once. Sequenced input: peripheral blood. These receptor sequences come from a woman aged 40 to 55 with Graves' ophthalmopathy. Both conserved end residues are part of each CDR3. The order of the fields is CDR3 protein, CDR3 DNA, V gene, J gene, D gene, clone size, CDR3 length. The D gene is left open where the match is weak. The size of a clone is reported for some rows only, either as once, few or many, or as a class for expanded clones.

CASSARRGRDTEAFF	TGTGCCAGCAGCGCCCGGCGGGGTCGGGACACTGAAGCTTTCTTT	TRBV7-2	TRBJ1-1	NA	NA	15
CASSPTGVGNTIYF	TGTGCCAGCAGCCCGACAGGGGTTGGAAACACCATATATTTT	TRBV12-3/TRBV12-4	TRBJ1-3	TRBD1	many	14
CSARAPGTGGYEQYF	TGCAGTGCTAGAGCCCCCGGGACAGGGGGCTACGAGCAGTACTTC	TRBV20-1	TRBJ2-7	TRBD1	many	15
CASSPSGGYGYTF	TGTGCCAGCAGCCCCTCGGGGGGGTACGGCTACACCTTC	TRBV12-3/TRBV12-4	TRBJ1-2	NA	many	13
CASSPSRITEAFF	TGTGCCAGCTCACCCAGCCGAATCACTGAAGCTTTCTTT	TRBV18	TRBJ1-1	NA	many	13
CASSVQLTSGRLYEQYF	TGTGCCAGCAGCGTACAACTAACTAGCGGGAGGTTGTACGAGCAGTACTTC	TRBV11-2	TRBJ2-7	TRBD2	once	17
CASSSDRGNYGYTF	TGTGCCAGCAGTAGTGACAGGGGAAACTATGGCTACACCTTC	TRBV28	TRBJ1-2	TRBD1	NA	14
CAWTAGNTIYF	TGTGCCTGGACAGCTGGAAACACCATATATTTT	TRBV30	TRBJ1-3	NA	many	11
CASSLDEAVKTQYF	TGTGCCAGCAGTCTGGACGAAGCTGTAAAGACCCAGTACTTC	TRBV6-2/TRBV6-3	TRBJ2-5	NA	once	14
CAISAQGAEAFF	TGTGCCATCAGTGCCCAGGGCGCTGAAGCTTTCTTT	TRBV10-3	TRBJ1-1	NA	NA	12
CASRTIVTRSPRGTEAFF	TGTGCCAGTAGAACGATTGTAACCAGATCTCCTAGGGGCACTGAAGCTTTCTTT	TRBV19	TRBJ1-1	NA	NA	18
CASSQDLTAYSNQPQHF	TGCGCCAGCAGCCAAGATCTTACAGCTTATAGCAATCAGCCCCAGCATTTT	TRBV4-3	TRBJ1-5	NA	many	17
CASVAAGELFF	TGTGCCAGCGTCGCGGCCGGGGAGCTGTTTTTT	TRBV6-2/TRBV6-3	TRBJ2-2	NA	many	11
CASSSLMTGGDEAFF	TGTGCCAGCAGTTCGCTGATGACAGGGGGCGATGAAGCTTTCTTT	TRBV12-3/TRBV12-4	TRBJ1-1	TRBD1	NA	15
CASSYHATGGTEAFF	TGTGCCAGCAGTTACCACGCAACAGGGGGCACTGAAGCTTTCTTT	TRBV6-5	TRBJ1-1	TRBD1	many	15
CASTERESYEQYF	TGTGCCAGCACTGAACGGGAGTCCTACGAGCAGTACTTC	TRBV6-1	TRBJ2-7	NA	NA	13
CASSAITGGRGSGGPRYQETQYF	TGTGCCAGCAGTGCCATTACAGGGGGCCGGGGTAGCGGGGGGCCCAGGTACCAAGAGACCCAGTACTTC	TRBV25-1	TRBJ2-5	NA	many	23
CASSYPLRGTQYF	TGTGCCAGCAGTTACCCTCTCCGGGGGACCCAGTACTTC	TRBV12-3/TRBV12-4	TRBJ2-5	NA	NA	13
CASSSPGGGKETQYF	TGTGCCAGCAGCTCCCCCGGGGGGGGCAAAGAGACCCAGTACTTC	TRBV7-2	TRBJ2-5	TRBD2	many	15
CSARVSVHAEAFF	TGCAGTGCTAGAGTGTCAGTCCATGCTGAAGCTTTCTTT	TRBV20-1	TRBJ1-1	NA	many	13
CASTERGTGLSEAFF	TGTGCCAGCACCGAGAGGGGGACAGGGCTTTCTGAAGCTTTCTTT	TRBV12-3/TRBV12-4	TRBJ1-1	TRBD1	many	15
CASSLRQGRYTEAFF	TGTGCCAGCAGTTTAAGGCAGGGAAGGTATACTGAAGCTTTCTTT	TRBV28	TRBJ1-1	NA	many	15
CASRFRGGNTEAFF	TGTGCCAGCAGGTTCAGGGGAGGGAACACTGAAGCTTTCTTT	TRBV6-5	TRBJ1-1	NA	many	14
CASSLEGRANTEAFF	TGTGCCAGCAGCTTAGAAGGGAGGGCAAACACTGAAGCTTTCTTT	TRBV11-2	TRBJ1-1	NA	NA	15
CASSPRDLLRYEQYF	TGTGCCAGTAGTCCCCGGGACCTCCTCCGCTACGAGCAGTACTTC	TRBV19	TRBJ2-7	NA	many	15
CASSSGGSLYEQYF	TGTGCCAGCAGTTCGGGGGGGTCCCTTTACGAGCAGTACTTC	TRBV12-3/TRBV12-4	TRBJ2-7	TRBD2	once	14
CASTGGENYGYTF	TGTGCCAGCACCGGGGGAGAGAACTATGGCTACACCTTC	TRBV6-1	TRBJ1-2	NA	NA	13
CASDRGENTEAFF	TGTGCCAGCGACAGGGGAGAAAACACTGAAGCTTTCTTT	TRBV28	TRBJ1-1	TRBD1	many	13
CASSFGLDSYEQYF	TGTGCCAGCAGTTTTGGCCTAGACTCCTACGAGCAGTACTTC	TRBV12-3/TRBV12-4	TRBJ2-7	NA	NA	14
CATSLRQTGGNGYTF	TGTGCCACCAGCCTCCGACAGACAGGGGGGAATGGCTACACCTTC	TRBV15	TRBJ1-2	TRBD1	NA	15
CAISESGQGASQYF	TGTGCCATCAGTGAGTCGGGACAGGGGGCATCGCAGTACTTC	TRBV10-3	TRBJ2-7	TRBD1	NA	14
CSANQGTTEAFF	TGCAGTGCTAATCAGGGGACCACTGAAGCTTTCTTT	TRBV20-1	TRBJ1-1	NA	many	12
CASIQGGDRRTDTQYF	TGTGCCAGCATCCAGGGGGGCGACAGGCGCACAGATACGCAGTATTTT	TRBV12-3/TRBV12-4	TRBJ2-3	NA	NA	16
CASRAGQGQWETQYF	TGTGCCAGCCGGGCGGGACAGGGCCAGTGGGAGACCCAGTACTTC	TRBV12-3/TRBV12-4	TRBJ2-5	TRBD1	NA	15
CASSQDGTGLRVHWGYTF	TGTGCCAGCAGCCAAGACGGCACGGGTTTAAGGGTCCATTGGGGCTACACCTTC	TRBV14	TRBJ1-2	NA	many	18
CASSEFRMETQYF	TGTGCCAGCAGTGAATTTAGGATGGAGACCCAGTACTTC	TRBV2	TRBJ2-5	NA	many	13
CASSIEDGNIYGYTF	TGTGCCAGTAGTATCGAGGACGGAAATATCTATGGCTACACCTTC	TRBV19	TRBJ1-2	NA	many	15
CASGGEFSSPLHF	TGTGCCAGCGGCGGGGAATTTAGTTCACCCCTCCACTTT	TRBV27	TRBJ1-6	NA	many	13
CASSKTLTGYTGELFF	TGCGCCAGCAGTAAAACTTTGACAGGGTACACCGGGGAGCTGTTTTTT	TRBV10-1	TRBJ2-2	TRBD1	many	16
CASSPDETQSWGYTF	TGTGCCAGCAGCCCAGACGAGACGCAATCGTGGGGCTACACCTTC	TRBV7-2	TRBJ1-2	NA	NA	15